The sequence of this T cell receptor beta chain was determined in a study of cytomegalovirus exposure and HLA in healthy donors. As for the study in general: The 110 or so validation repertoires used a platform that matched the one used for the approximately 670 first-cohort repertoires, as a later analysis reported.

This table comes from immunoSEQ multiplex PCR, and its TCRdb copy is limited to in-frame clones, with some not included. Of nearly 200,000 clones in the sample, around 83% were seen once. It was the roughly 130-subject validation cohort, separate from the roughly 700-subject first cohort, to which the donors belonged. The germline V gene has CDR1 MNHEY and CDR2 SMNVEV (reference sequence). The CDR3 runs to 14 residues. The V and J ends lost 6 bases and 3 bases respectively, with 15 bases between them. Sequencing used PBMCs. The gene calls are TRBV27 and TRBJ2-7; the D gene is possibly TRBD1 (6 bases). This clonotype was obtained from a woman younger than 45 in good health and CMV-seropositive. The CDR3 loop reads CASRSTGSLYEQYF. CDR3 DNA sequence: TGTGCCAGCAGATCGACAGGATCCCTCTACGAGCAGTACTTC.